The rows below give T cell receptor beta chains drawn from one sample of a study of blood T cell repertoires in COVID-19. Produced via immunoSEQ multiplex PCR; TCRdb's table is partial and in-frame only. The sample holds 80,000 to 100,000 clones, about 77% seen once. Sequenced input: peripheral blood. These TCRs come from a human donor in a cohort sampled during active COVID-19. Both conserved end residues are part of each CDR3. A D gene is named only where the DNA matches it firmly. Size is omitted from some rows. Given values are once, few, many or a class for expanded clones.

NA | TRBD2 | TRBJ2-3 | TRBV14 | CASSQETSGERTDTQYF | TGTGCCAGCAGCCAAGAAACTAGCGGAGAGCGCACAGATACGCAGTATTTT
NA | TRBD1 | TRBJ2-7 | TRBV5-6 | CASSLWDRVGSRYEQYF | TGTGCCAGCAGCTTGTGGGACAGGGTCGGGTCAAGGTACGAGCAGTACTTC
NA | TRBD1 | TRBJ2-7 | TRBV29-1 | CSVEWSRGLSGEQYF | TGCAGCGTTGAATGGTCCAGGGGGCTGTCAGGCGAGCAGTACTTC
NA | TRBD2 | TRBJ2-5 | TRBV3-1/TRBV3-2 | CASSQGLAGGVKTQYF | TGTGCCAGCAGCCAGGGACTAGCGGGGGGGGTCAAGACCCAGTACTTC
NA | NA | TRBJ2-7 | TRBV6-2/TRBV6-3 | CASRSGGGGPYEQYF | TGTGCCAGCCGTTCCGGGGGCGGGGGCCCCTACGAGCAGTACTTC
NA | NA | TRBJ1-2 | TRBV18 | CASSPPGGNYGYTF | TGTGCCAGCTCACCACCGGGGGGGAACTATGGCTACACCTTC
NA | NA | TRBJ2-5 | TRBV11-1 | CASSLFTSRGETQYF | TGTGCCAGCAGCTTATTTACTAGCCGCGGAGAGACCCAGTACTTC
NA | NA | TRBJ1-6 | TRBV25-1 | CASSEAGHLPPALHF | TGTGCCAGCAGTGAAGCGGGTCATCTGCCCCCCGCCCTCCACTTT
NA | TRBD1 | TRBJ1-5 | TRBV30 | CAWSHGTGLNQPQHF | TGTGCCTGGAGCCATGGGACAGGCTTAAATCAGCCCCAGCATTTT
NA | NA | TRBJ1-5 | TRBV19 | CATLLGRNSNQPQHF | TGTGCCACTTTACTGGGGAGGAATAGCAATCAGCCCCAGCATTTT
NA | NA | TRBJ2-7 | TRBV10-1 | CASSSAGVLMGEQYF | TGCGCCAGCAGTTCTGCAGGGGTCCTGATGGGCGAGCAGTACTTC
NA | NA | TRBJ1-4 | TRBV5-6 | CASSPGHGGEKLFF | TGTGCCAGCAGCCCGGGACATGGGGGTGAAAAACTGTTTTTT
NA | NA | TRBJ2-1 | TRBV11-2 | CASSPRLGSEQFF | TGTGCCAGCAGCCCCCGGTTGGGTAGCGAGCAGTTCTTC
NA | TRBD2 | TRBJ2-7 | TRBV19 | CASSIELMTSAPYEQYF | TGTGCCAGTAGTATAGAATTGATGACTAGCGCACCCTACGAGCAGTACTTC
NA | NA | TRBJ2-2 | TRBV7-7 | CASSPGAGSSNTGELFF | TGTGCCAGCAGCCCCGGCGCGGGGAGTTCGAACACCGGGGAGCTGTTTTTT
few | NA | TRBJ1-1 | TRBV3-1/TRBV3-2 | CASSLTGLEAFF | TGTGCCAGCAGCCTCACGGGACTTGAAGCTTTCTTT
NA | NA | TRBJ2-2 | TRBV4-1 | CASSLRGGGARAGELFF | TGCGCCAGCAGCCTTCGTGGAGGGGGGGCAAGAGCCGGGGAGCTGTTTTTT
NA | NA | TRBJ2-3 | TRBV24-1 | CATSDTGSYTDTQYF | TGTGCCACCAGTGATACCGGGTCCTACACAGATACGCAGTATTTT
NA | TRBD2 | TRBJ2-3 | TRBV5-7 | CASSSSGGARDTQYF | TGTGCCAGCAGCTCTAGCGGGGGGGCCAGGGATACGCAGTATTTT
once | TRBD2 | TRBJ2-7 | TRBV2 | CASSGTSGRAGSEQYF | TGTGCCAGCAGCGGGACTAGCGGGAGGGCCGGTTCCGAGCAGTACTTC
NA | TRBD1 | TRBJ1-2 | TRBV18 | CASSPSEGADNYGYTF | TGTGCCAGCTCACCCTCAGAGGGGGCTGATAACTATGGCTACACCTTC
many | TRBD1 | TRBJ1-4 | TRBV2 | CASSEAYVTGANEKLFF | TGTGCCAGCAGTGAAGCATATGTAACAGGGGCTAATGAAAAACTGTTTTTT
few | NA | TRBJ2-4 | TRBV7-2 | CASSLVGIQYF | TGTGCCAGCAGCTTAGTCGGCATTCAGTACTTC
NA | TRBD1 | TRBJ2-2 | TRBV19 | CASSSPQGSHTGELFF | TGTGCCAGTAGTTCGCCACAGGGGTCCCACACCGGGGAGCTGTTTTTT
NA | NA | TRBJ1-1 | TRBV3-1/TRBV3-2 | CASSHLLVGGADEAFF | TGTGCCAGCAGCCACCTCCTAGTAGGGGGGGCGGATGAAGCTTTCTTT
NA | TRBD1 | TRBJ2-1 | TRBV25-1 | CASSDIHKGQGAWNEQFF | TGTGCCAGCAGTGATATTCATAAGGGACAGGGGGCCTGGAATGAGCAGTTCTTC
NA | TRBD1 | TRBJ1-6 | TRBV28 | CASIPGGRDSPLHF | TGTGCCAGCATTCCAGGGGGCAGGGATTCACCCCTCCACTTT
NA | NA | TRBJ1-5 | TRBV6-5 | CASSREPGGNQPQHF | TGTGCCAGCAGTCGGGAGCCGGGGGGTAATCAGCCCCAGCATTTT
NA | NA | TRBJ1-2 | TRBV19 | CASSIKGHNGGYTF | TGTGCCAGTAGTATAAAAGGCCATAACGGGGGCTACACCTTC
NA | TRBD1 | TRBJ2-7 | TRBV2 | CASNGGTGGGEQYF | TGTGCCAGCAATGGGGGGACAGGGGGCGGCGAGCAGTACTTC